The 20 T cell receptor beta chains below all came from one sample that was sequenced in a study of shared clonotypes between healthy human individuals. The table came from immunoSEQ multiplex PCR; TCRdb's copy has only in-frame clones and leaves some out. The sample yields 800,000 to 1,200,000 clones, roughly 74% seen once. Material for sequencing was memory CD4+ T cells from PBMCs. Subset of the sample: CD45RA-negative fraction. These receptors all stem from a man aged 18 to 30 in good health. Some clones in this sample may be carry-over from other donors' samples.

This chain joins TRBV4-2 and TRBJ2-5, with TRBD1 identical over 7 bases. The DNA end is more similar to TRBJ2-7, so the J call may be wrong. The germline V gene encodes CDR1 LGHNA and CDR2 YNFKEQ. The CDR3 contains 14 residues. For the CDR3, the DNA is TGTGCCAGCAGCCAAGGGACAGGTGATTACGAGCAGTACTTC. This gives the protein CASSQGTGDYEQYF.

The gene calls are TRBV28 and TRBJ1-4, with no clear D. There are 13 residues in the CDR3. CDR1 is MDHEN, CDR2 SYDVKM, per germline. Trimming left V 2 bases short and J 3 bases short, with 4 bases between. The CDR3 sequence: CASSLLSNEKLFF. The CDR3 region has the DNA TGTGCCAGCAGTTTACTTTCTAATGAAAAACTGTTTTTT.

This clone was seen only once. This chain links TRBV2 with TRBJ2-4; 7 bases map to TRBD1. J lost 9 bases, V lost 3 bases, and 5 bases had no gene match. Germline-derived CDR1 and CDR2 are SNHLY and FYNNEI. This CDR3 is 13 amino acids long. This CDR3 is CASSEGDSPIQYF. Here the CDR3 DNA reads TGTGCCAGCAGTGAGGGGGACAGTCCCATTCAGTACTTC. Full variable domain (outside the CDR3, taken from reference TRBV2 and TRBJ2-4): EPEVTQTPSHQVTQMGQEVILRCVPISNHLYFYWYRQILGQKVEFLVSFYNNEISEKSEIFDDQFSVERPDGSNFTLKIRSTKLEDSAMYFCASSEGDSPIQYFGAGTRLSVL.

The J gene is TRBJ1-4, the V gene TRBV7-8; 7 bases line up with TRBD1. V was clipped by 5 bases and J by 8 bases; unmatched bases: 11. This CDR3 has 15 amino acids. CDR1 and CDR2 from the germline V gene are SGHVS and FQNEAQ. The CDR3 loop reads CASSIRGTPGEKLFF. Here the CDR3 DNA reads TGTGCCAGCAGCATCAGGGGGACCCCCGGGGAAAAACTGTTTTTT. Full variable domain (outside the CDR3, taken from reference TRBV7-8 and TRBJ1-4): GAGVSQSPRYKVAKRGQDVALRCDPISGHVSLFWYQQALGQGPEFLTYFQNEAQLDKSGLPSDRFFAERPEGSVSTLKIQRTQQEDSAVYLCASSIRGTPGEKLFFGSGTQLSVL.

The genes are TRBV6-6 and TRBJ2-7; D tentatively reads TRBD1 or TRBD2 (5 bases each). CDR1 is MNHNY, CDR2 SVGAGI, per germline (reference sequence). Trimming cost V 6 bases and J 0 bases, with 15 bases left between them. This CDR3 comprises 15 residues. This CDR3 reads CASRYGDGHSYEQYF. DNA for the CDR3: TGTGCCAGCAGGTACGGGGACGGGCACTCCTACGAGCAGTACTTC.

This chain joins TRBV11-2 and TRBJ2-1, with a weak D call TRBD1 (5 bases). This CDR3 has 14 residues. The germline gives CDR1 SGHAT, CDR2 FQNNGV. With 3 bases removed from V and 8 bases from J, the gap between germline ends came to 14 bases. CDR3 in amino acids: CASSFTRTTDEQFF. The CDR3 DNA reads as TGTGCCAGCAGCTTTACGAGGACAACCGATGAGCAGTTCTTC.

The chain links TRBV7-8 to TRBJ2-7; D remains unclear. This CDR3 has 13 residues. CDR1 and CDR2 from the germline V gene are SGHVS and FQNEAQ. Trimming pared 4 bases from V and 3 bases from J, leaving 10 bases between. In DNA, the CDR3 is TGTGCCAGCAGCTCCCTCCGGAGCTACGAGCAGTACTTC. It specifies CASSSLRSYEQYF.

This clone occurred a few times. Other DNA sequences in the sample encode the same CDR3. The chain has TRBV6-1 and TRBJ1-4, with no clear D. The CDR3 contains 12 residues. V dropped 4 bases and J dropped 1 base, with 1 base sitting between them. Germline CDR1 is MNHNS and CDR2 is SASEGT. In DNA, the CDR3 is TGTGCCAGCAGTGGAACTAATGAAAAACTGTTTTTT. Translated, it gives CASSGTNEKLFF.

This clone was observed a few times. This CDR3 is CASSAGTGGYEQYF. The CDR3 nucleotides read TGTGCCAGTAGTGCCGGGACAGGGGGCTACGAGCAGTACTTC. The V call is TRBV19, the J call TRBJ2-7, with 11 positions matching TRBD1. Germline assignment: CDR1 LNHDA and CDR2 SQIVND (reference sequence). There are 14 residues in the CDR3. Trimming removed 5 bases from V and 3 bases from J; junction bases left unmatched: 3. Looking up the rest from reference TRBV19 and TRBJ2-7 gives the full variable domain: DGGITQSPKYLFRKEGQNVTLSCEQNLNHDAMYWYRQDPGQGLRLIYYSQIVNDFQKGDIAEGYSVSREKKESFPLTVTSAQKNPTAFYLCASSAGTGGYEQYFGPGTRLTVT.

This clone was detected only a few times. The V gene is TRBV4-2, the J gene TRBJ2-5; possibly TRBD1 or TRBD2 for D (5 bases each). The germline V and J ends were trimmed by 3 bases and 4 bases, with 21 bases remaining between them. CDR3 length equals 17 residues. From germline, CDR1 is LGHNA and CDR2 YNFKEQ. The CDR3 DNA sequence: TGTGCCAGCAGCCACCCGTCGGGGCAAACTGCGGGAGAGACCCAGTACTTC. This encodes CASSHPSGQTAGETQYF.

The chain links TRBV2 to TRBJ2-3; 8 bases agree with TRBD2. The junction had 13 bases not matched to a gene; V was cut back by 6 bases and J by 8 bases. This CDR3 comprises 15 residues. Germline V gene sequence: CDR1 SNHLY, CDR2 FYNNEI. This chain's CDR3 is CASRARDQAGGTQYF. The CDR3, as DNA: TGTGCCAGCAGGGCCCGGGACCAGGCGGGAGGTACGCAGTATTTT.

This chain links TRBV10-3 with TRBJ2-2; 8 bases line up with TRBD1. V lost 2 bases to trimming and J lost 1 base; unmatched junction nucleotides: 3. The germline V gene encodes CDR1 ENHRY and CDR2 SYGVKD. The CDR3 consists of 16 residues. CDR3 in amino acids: CAISEEGTGNTGELFF. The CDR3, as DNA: TGTGCCATCAGTGAGGAAGGGACAGGGAACACCGGGGAGCTGTTTTTT.

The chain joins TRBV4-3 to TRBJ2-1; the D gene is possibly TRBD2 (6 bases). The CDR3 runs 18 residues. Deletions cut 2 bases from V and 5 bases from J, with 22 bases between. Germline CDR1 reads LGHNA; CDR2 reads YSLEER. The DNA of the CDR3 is TGCGCCAGCAGCCAATTCACCACGGACCCCGGGGGAAACAATGAGCAGTTCTTC. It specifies CASSQFTTDPGGNNEQFF.

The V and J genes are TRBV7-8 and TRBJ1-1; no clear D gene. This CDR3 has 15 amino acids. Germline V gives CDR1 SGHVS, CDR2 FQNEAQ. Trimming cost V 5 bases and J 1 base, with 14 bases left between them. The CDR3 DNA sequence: TGTGCCAGCAGCCCCACGACGTGGGCGAACACTGAAGCTTTCTTT. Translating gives CASSPTTWANTEAFF. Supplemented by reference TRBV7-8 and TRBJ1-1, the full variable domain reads GAGVSQSPRYKVAKRGQDVALRCDPISGHVSLFWYQQALGQGPEFLTYFQNEAQLDKSGLPSDRFFAERPEGSVSTLKIQRTQQEDSAVYLCASSPTTWANTEAFFGQGTRLTVV.

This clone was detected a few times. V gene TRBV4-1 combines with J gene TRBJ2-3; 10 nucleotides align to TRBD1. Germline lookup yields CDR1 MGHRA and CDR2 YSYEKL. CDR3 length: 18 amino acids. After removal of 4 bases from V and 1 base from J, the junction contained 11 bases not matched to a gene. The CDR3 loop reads CASSLGEGQGHRTDTQYF. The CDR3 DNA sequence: TGCGCCAGCAGCCTCGGGGAGGGACAGGGGCACCGCACAGATACGCAGTATTTT.

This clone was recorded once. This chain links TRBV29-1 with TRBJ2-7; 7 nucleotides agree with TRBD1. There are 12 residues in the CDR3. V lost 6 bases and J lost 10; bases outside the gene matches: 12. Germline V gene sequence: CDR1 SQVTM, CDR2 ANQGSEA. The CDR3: CSVAERQGSQYF. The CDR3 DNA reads TGCAGCGTCGCTGAACGACAGGGTTCCCAGTACTTC.

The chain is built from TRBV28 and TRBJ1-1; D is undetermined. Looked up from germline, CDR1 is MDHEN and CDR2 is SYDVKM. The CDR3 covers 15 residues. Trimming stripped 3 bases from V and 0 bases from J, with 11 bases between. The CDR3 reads CASSFLGRLNTEAFF. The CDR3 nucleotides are TGTGCCAGCAGTTTTTTGGGCAGGCTGAACACTGAAGCTTTCTTT. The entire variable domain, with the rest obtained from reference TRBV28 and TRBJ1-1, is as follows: DVKVTQSSRYLVKRTGEKVFLECVQDMDHENMFWYRQDPGLGLRLIYFSYDVKMKEKGDIPEGYSVSREKKERFSLILESASTNQTSMYLCASSFLGRLNTEAFFGQGTRLTVV.

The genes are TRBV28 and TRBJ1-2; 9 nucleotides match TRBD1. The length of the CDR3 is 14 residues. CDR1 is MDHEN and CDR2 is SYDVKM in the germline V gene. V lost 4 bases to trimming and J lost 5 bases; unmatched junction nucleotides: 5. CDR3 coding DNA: TGTGCCAGCAGTTCCCCCGGGACAGGGTATGGCTACACCTTC. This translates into CASSSPGTGYGYTF.

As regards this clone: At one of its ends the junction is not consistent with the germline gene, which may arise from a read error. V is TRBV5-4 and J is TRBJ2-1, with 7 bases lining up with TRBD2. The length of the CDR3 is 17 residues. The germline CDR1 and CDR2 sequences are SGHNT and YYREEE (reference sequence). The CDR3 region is CASSLGAPLTSYDEQFF. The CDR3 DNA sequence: TGTGCCAGCAGCTTGGGGGCCCCTCTGACTAGCTACGATGAGCAGTTCTTC. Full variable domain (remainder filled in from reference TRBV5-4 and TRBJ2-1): ETGVTQSPTHLIKTRGQQVTLRCSSQSGHNTVSWYQQALGQGPQFIFQYYREEENGRGNFPPRFSGLQFPNYSSELNVNALELDDSALYLCASSLGAPLTSYDEQFFGPGTRLTVL.

The CDR3 coding sequence is TGTGCCAGCAGTGACTACCGACAGGGTCAAGAGACCCAGTACTTC. It yields the protein CASSDYRQGQETQYF. The V and J genes are TRBV25-1 and TRBJ2-5; 7 bases are shared with TRBD1. The trim removed 3 bases at V and 2 bases at J, leaving 6 bases unmatched. Germline V gives CDR1 MGHDK, CDR2 SYGVNS. The CDR3 covers 15 residues.